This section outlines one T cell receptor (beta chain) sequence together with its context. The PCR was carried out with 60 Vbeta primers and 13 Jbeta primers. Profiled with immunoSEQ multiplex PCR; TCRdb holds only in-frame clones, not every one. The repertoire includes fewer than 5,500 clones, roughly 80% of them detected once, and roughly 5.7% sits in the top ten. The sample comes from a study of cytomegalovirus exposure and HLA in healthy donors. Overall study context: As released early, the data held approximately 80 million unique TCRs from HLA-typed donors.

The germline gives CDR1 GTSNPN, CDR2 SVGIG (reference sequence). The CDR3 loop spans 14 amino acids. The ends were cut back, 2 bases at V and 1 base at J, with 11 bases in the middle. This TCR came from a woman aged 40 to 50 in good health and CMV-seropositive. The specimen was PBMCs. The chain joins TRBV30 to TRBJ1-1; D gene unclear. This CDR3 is CAWSKQQQNTEAFF. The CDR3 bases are TGTGCCTGGAGTAAGCAACAGCAGAACACTGAAGCTTTCTTT.